Each of the 19 T cell receptor beta chains below was sequenced from the same sample in a study of T cell responses to AZD1222 COVID-19 vaccine. Profiling relied on immunoSEQ multiplex PCR, and the TCRdb table lists in-frame clones only, not all of them. The sample contains approximately 120,000 clones, approximately 90% of which appear only once. This specimen consisted of peripheral blood, obtained on day 0 of AZD1222 vaccination. The receptors were sampled from an adult in good health.

To note about this clone: Other DNA sequences from this sample encode an identical CDR3 as well. V is TRBV30 and J is TRBJ2-1, with 9 bases fitting TRBD2. Germline V lookup: CDR1 GTSNPN, CDR2 SVGIG (reference sequence). The CDR3 length is 14 residues. Trimming removed 3 bases from V and 3 bases from J; junction bases left unmatched: 3. This chain's CDR3 is CAWRQTSGYNEQFF. For the CDR3, the DNA is TGTGCCTGGAGGCAGACTAGCGGCTACAATGAGCAGTTCTTC.

The count of this clone is one. V and J are TRBV12-3 or TRBV12-4 and TRBJ2-7; tentative D call: TRBD2 (5 bases). The CDR3 contains 12 residues. V lost 5 bases and J lost 7, with 12 bases in between. CDR3 nucleotide sequence: TGTGCCAGCAGTCCTAACCGGGGTGAGCAGTACTTC. Protein sequence: CASSPNRGEQYF.

The CDR3 here is CASSLSSGSETQYF. Here the CDR3 DNA reads TGTGCCAGCAGCTTGTCTAGCGGGAGTGAGACCCAGTACTTC. The J gene is TRBJ2-5, the V gene TRBV5-4; 10 positions match TRBD2. V lost 1 base to trimming and J lost 5 bases; unmatched junction nucleotides: 2. The CDR3 runs 14 residues. The germline V gene encodes CDR1 SGHNT and CDR2 YYREEE (reference sequence).

A single count supports this clone. The chain employs TRBV4-1 and TRBJ1-3; D remains ambiguous. CDR1 and CDR2 from the germline V gene are MGHRA and YSYEKL. V was shortened by 4 bases and J by 4 bases, with 14 bases between the two germline ends. The CDR3 has 15 amino acids. This chain's CDR3 is CASSPDGVRGNTIYF. The CDR3 nucleotides are TGCGCCAGCAGCCCAGATGGGGTCAGGGGAAACACCATATATTTT.

V is TRBV15 and J is TRBJ1-4; D perhaps matches TRBD1 (6 bases). CDR1 LNHNV and CDR2 YYDKDF come from the germline V gene (reference sequence). V was clipped by 4 bases and J by 8 bases, with 17 bases between them. The CDR3 totals 15 residues. The CDR3 nucleotides read TGTGCCACCAGCAACCGGGACAACCTGGGGGAAAAACTGTTTTTT. This codes for CATSNRDNLGEKLFF.

The chain uses TRBV6-5 and TRBJ2-7; 12 bases map to TRBD1. The germline CDR1 and CDR2 sequences are MNHEY and SVGAGI. This CDR3 comprises 14 residues. The V and J ends lost 6 bases and 5 bases, in that order; junction bases with no gene match: 5. The CDR3 nucleotides are TGTGCCAGCAGCCCGGGACAGGGGGCCCACGAGCAGTACTTC. As protein: CASSPGQGAHEQYF.

Here the CDR3 reads CSAIYSGANVLTF. For the CDR3, the DNA is TGCAGCGCAATTTACTCTGGGGCCAACGTCCTGACTTTC. The V call is TRBV29-1, the J call TRBJ2-6; D gene uncertain. The CDR3 loop spans 13 amino acids. Germline values: CDR1 SQVTM, CDR2 ANQGSEA. V shed 7 bases and J shed 0 bases, with 7 bases lying between them.

This chain connects TRBV5-4 to TRBJ2-7; 14 positions match TRBD2. The ends lost 4 bases at V and 3 bases at J; junction bases unmatched: 18. Looked up from germline, CDR1 is SGHNT and CDR2 is YYREEE (reference sequence). The CDR3 has 20 residues. For the CDR3, the DNA is TGTGCCAGCAGCCGTCCTGCCGGGACTAGCGGGAGCGGACGCTACTACGAGCAGTACTTC. Protein: CASSRPAGTSGSGRYYEQYF.

This clone showed up just once. The V call is TRBV24-1, the J call TRBJ1-2; D not certain. Germline lookup yields CDR1 KGHDR and CDR2 SFDVKD. The V gene lost 3 bases and the J gene lost 5 bases, with 12 bases spanning the gap. The CDR3 contains 14 residues. For the CDR3, the DNA is TGTGCCACCAGTGATGTCCGCGGGGAGTATGGCTACACCTTC. This gives the protein CATSDVRGEYGYTF.

The chain has TRBV6-5 and TRBJ1-5; 7 nucleotides agree with TRBD1. J lost 11 bases, V lost 0 bases, and 13 bases had no gene match. This CDR3 is 16 amino acids long. The germline V gene has CDR1 MNHEY and CDR2 SVGAGI. The CDR3 DNA reads as TGTGCCAGCAGTTACTCACGACAGGGCCACCAGATGTCCCAGCATTTT. Translation gives CASSYSRQGHQMSQHF.

This chain connects TRBV11-3 to TRBJ1-4; maybe TRBD1 (6 bases). The CDR3 is made up of 14 amino acids. Germline lookup yields CDR1 SGHNT and CDR2 YENEEA. Deletions cut 8 bases from V and 1 base from J, with 11 bases between. The chain's CDR3 is CASLGRGTNEKLFF. For the CDR3, the DNA is TGTGCCAGCCTCGGCAGGGGAACTAATGAAAAACTGTTTTTT.

The chain links TRBV20-1 to TRBJ1-1; 7 nucleotides agree with TRBD1. From germline, CDR1 is DFQATT and CDR2 SNEGSKA (reference sequence). This CDR3 has 11 residues. CDR3 sequence reads: CSSSGDSEAFF. CDR3 bases: TGCAGCTCCTCCGGGGACAGTGAAGCTTTCTTT.

In its sample, this clone was seen a few times. The chain links TRBV30 to TRBJ2-7; either TRBD1 or TRBD2 may fit D (5 bases each). The ends were cut back, 2 bases at V and 3 bases at J, with 14 bases in the middle. CDR3 size: 14 residues. Germline V gene sequence: CDR1 GTSNPN, CDR2 SVGIG (reference sequence). The CDR3 region has the DNA TGTGCCTGGAGTACCGGGACGGCTAACTACGAGCAGTACTTC. Translating gives CAWSTGTANYEQYF.

This rearrangement joins TRBV6-2 or TRBV6-3 to TRBJ2-1, with 8 nucleotides matching TRBD1. Germline lookup yields CDR1 MNHEY and CDR2 SVGEGT. The trim removed 6 bases at V and 5 bases at J, leaving 12 bases unmatched. There are 16 residues in the CDR3. The CDR3 region is CASSNRRTGRDNEQFF. CDR3 nucleotides: TGTGCCAGCAGCAACCGGCGGACAGGGCGGGACAATGAGCAGTTCTTC.

The chain recombines TRBV11-1 with TRBJ2-1; 8 nucleotides agree with TRBD2. J gave up 6 bases and V 5 bases, and 12 bases lay outside the gene matches. The CDR3 spans 16 residues. The germline CDR1 and CDR2 sequences are SGHAT and FQDESV (reference sequence). The CDR3 DNA reads TGTGCCAGCAGCCAGGGGCGAGCGGGGGACCCCAATGAGCAGTTCTTC. Its protein product is CASSQGRAGDPNEQFF.

The chain carries TRBV3-1 (or the pseudogene TRBV3-2) and TRBJ1-1; D is undetermined. V lost 2 bases and J 1 base, leaving 14 bases between the germline ends. Germline V gives CDR1 LGHDT, CDR2 YNNKEL (reference sequence). CDR3 length: 16 residues. CDR3 in amino acids: CASSQRGCRPNTEAFF. In DNA, the CDR3 is TGTGCCAGCAGCCAAAGAGGTTGCCGGCCGAACACTGAAGCTTTCTTT.

J is TRBJ1-1 and V is TRBV19, with D perhaps TRBD1 (5 bases). Germline V gene data show CDR1 as LNHDA and CDR2 as SQIVND (reference sequence). The CDR3 totals 13 residues. With 5 bases removed from V and 3 bases from J, the gap between germline ends came to 10 bases. CDR3 nucleotides: TGTGCCAGTAGTGCCTCGACAGACACTGAAGCTTTCTTT. This codes for CASSASTDTEAFF. Drawing the rest from reference TRBV19 and TRBJ1-1, the complete variable domain is DGGITQSPKYLFRKEGQNVTLSCEQNLNHDAMYWYRQDPGQGLRLIYYSQIVNDFQKGDIAEGYSVSREKKESFPLTVTSAQKNPTAFYLCASSASTDTEAFFGQGTRLTVV.

This chain connects TRBV4-3 to TRBJ2-7, with 7 bases identical to TRBD2. CDR1 is LGHNA, CDR2 YSLEER, per germline. The CDR3 contains 14 residues. V lost 0 bases to trimming and J lost 6 bases; unmatched junction nucleotides: 5. CDR3 in amino acids: CASSQDWAGVEQYF. DNA of the CDR3: TGCGCCAGCAGCCAAGATTGGGCGGGAGTCGAGCAGTACTTC.

Comments on this clone: The germline gene is not matched at one end of the junction; a read error may be the cause. The chain has TRBV5-1 and TRBJ1-2; D is unclear. CDR3 size: 13 residues. The V gene's germline CDR1 is SGHRS and CDR2 YFSETQ. CDR3 protein: CASSLDRSYGYTF. The CDR3 bases are TGCGCCAGCAGCTTGGACAGAAGTTATGGTTACACCTTC.